These T cell receptor beta chains were read from a single sample in a study of identical twins. TCRdb reanalysed the 5' RACE reads using MiXCR and keeps one entry per CDR3 protein. The table has roughly 480,000 distinct CDR3 sequences, 20% to 25% seen once. This sample also belongs to another study, concerning T cells expressing NK-cell markers.

The sequenced sample was CD4+ T cells sorted from blood. These receptors were obtained from a woman aged 18-29 years in good health. CDR3s include the opening cysteine and the closing phenylalanine or tryptophan. Each record gives: clone size, V gene, J gene, D gene, CDR3 DNA, CDR3 protein. A D gene is named only where the DNA matches it firmly. Clone size is stated in some rows and not others, as once, few, many or a class when expanded.

-	TRBV3-1	TRBJ2-3	-	TGTGCCAGCAGCCTTAGCAGCAATACGCAGTATTTT	CASSLSSNTQYF
-	TRBV6-2/TRBV6-3	TRBJ2-5	-	TGTGCCAGCAGTTACTCGATGTTGTCTAGCACAGAGACCCAGTACTTC	CASSYSMLSSTETQYF
-	TRBV6-1	TRBJ2-7	TRBD2	TGTGCCAGCAGAGAGCTAGCGGGAGGCGACGAGCAGTACTTC	CASRELAGGDEQYF
-	TRBV12-3/TRBV12-4	TRBJ2-3	TRBD1	TGTGCCAGCAGGCCGGGACAGTACACAGATACGCAGTATTTT	CASRPGQYTDTQYF
-	TRBV10-3	TRBJ1-4	-	TGTGCCATCAGTGAAGTTAATGAAAAACTGTTTTTT	CAISEVNEKLFF
-	TRBV6-5	TRBJ1-5	-	TGTGCCAGCAGTTACTCAGGGGCAGCTTCAGCTCAGCCCCAGCATTTT	CASSYSGAASAQPQHF
-	TRBV5-1	TRBJ2-2	TRBD2	TGCGCCAGCAGCCATCCCGTAGCGGGAGGAGTCGGGGAGCTGTTTTTT	CASSHPVAGGVGELFF
-	TRBV12-3/TRBV12-4	TRBJ1-3	TRBD1	TGTGCCAGCAGTTTAAGGGACAGTAAGAACACCATATATTTT	CASSLRDSKNTIYF
-	TRBV16	TRBJ2-1	TRBD2	TGTGCCAGCAGCAAAGGACTAGCGGATTCCTACAATGAGCAGTTCTTC	CASSKGLADSYNEQFF
few	TRBV20-1	TRBJ1-3	TRBD1	TGCAGTGCAACCGACAGGGGCTCTGGAAACACCATATATTTT	CSATDRGSGNTIYF
few	TRBV3-1	TRBJ2-3	-	TGTGCCAGCAGCCATTGGAGGCACGGCGCCGATACGCAGTATTTT	CASSHWRHGADTQYF
-	TRBV30	TRBJ1-1	-	TGTGCCTGGAAGAGGTCGAACACTGAAGCTTTCTTT	CAWKRSNTEAFF
-	TRBV15	TRBJ1-4	-	TGTGCCACCAGCGCCTTGTACAGGGAAATGGTGTTTTTT	CATSALYREMVFF
-	TRBV5-8	TRBJ2-2	-	TGTGCCAGCAGCCTTGGGGGGCCTGCTGGGCTGTTTTTT	CASSLGGPAGLFF
many	TRBV20-1	TRBJ2-7	-	TGCAGTGGCCAGTCCGGGGCCTACGAGCAGTACTTC	CSGQSGAYEQYF
few	TRBV10-3	TRBJ1-6	-	TGTGCCACCGGGGGGGCGAATTCACCCCTCCACTTT	CATGGANSPLHF
-	TRBV7-2	TRBJ2-7	TRBD2	TGTGCCAGCAGCTTGGGACTACAATCCTACGAGCAGTACTTC	CASSLGLQSYEQYF
-	TRBV30	TRBJ2-3	-	TGTGCCAAGGGGTTGGGCACAGATACGCAGTATTTT	CAKGLGTDTQYF
-	TRBV7-8	TRBJ2-2	-	TGTGCCAGCAGTCAGAGGATGGGGGCGGCGAACACCGGGGAGCTGTTTTTT	CASSQRMGAANTGELFF
few	TRBV12-3/TRBV12-4	TRBJ1-5	-	TGTGCCAGCAGTTTACATTTGGGCAGCAATCAGCCCCAGCATTTT	CASSLHLGSNQPQHF
few	TRBV12-3/TRBV12-4	TRBJ2-3	-	TGTGCCAGCAGTTTATGGGGAAATCCTCGCACAGATACGCAGTATTTT	CASSLWGNPRTDTQYF
-	TRBV7-2	TRBJ2-7	TRBD1	TGTGCCAGCAGCTTAAGCCCAGGGGGCACCTACGAGCAGTACTTC	CASSLSPGGTYEQYF
-	TRBV7-7	TRBJ2-1	-	TGTGCCAGCAGCCGGGGGTTACTAGCAGCCTACAATGAGCAGTTCTTC	CASSRGLLAAYNEQFF
-	TRBV20-1	TRBJ2-5	TRBD2	TGCAGTGCTAGTCCGATAGCGGGGGGTGGAGAGACCCAGTACTTC	CSASPIAGGGETQYF
few	TRBV5-8	TRBJ1-1	-	TGTGCCAGCAGAGTCCTGCAGAACACTGAAGCTTTCTTT	CASRVLQNTEAFF
many	TRBV6-5	TRBJ1-2	TRBD1	TGTGCCAGCAGCCCGACAGGGGACTATGGCTACACCTTC	CASSPTGDYGYTF
few	TRBV5-1	TRBJ2-1	-	TGCGCCAGCAGCTTCGGGACCCCCAGGAATGAGCAGTTCTTC	CASSFGTPRNEQFF
-	TRBV20-1	TRBJ2-3	TRBD2	TGCAGTGCTACCGGACTAGCGGCCCTCACAGATACGCAGTATTTT	CSATGLAALTDTQYF
few	TRBV7-3	TRBJ2-3	TRBD2	TGTGCCAGCAGCTCCTTAGCGGGGGGGAGGGCAGATACGCAGTATTTT	CASSSLAGGRADTQYF
few	TRBV12-3/TRBV12-4	TRBJ1-1	TRBD1	TGTGCCAGCAGTTTTAACAGGGGCGAAGCTTTCTTT	CASSFNRGEAFF
-	TRBV27	TRBJ2-7	-	TGTGCCAGCAGTTTCCTGAACTCCTACGAGCAGTACTTC	CASSFLNSYEQYF
few	TRBV5-6	TRBJ1-1	TRBD1	TGTGCCAGCAGCGTACTAGGACAGGTTGAAGCTTTCTTT	CASSVLGQVEAFF
few	TRBV5-1	TRBJ2-7	TRBD1	TGCGCCAGCAGCTTGGTCTCTGGGACAGCTTACTCCTACGAGCAGTACTTC	CASSLVSGTAYSYEQYF
few	TRBV5-6	TRBJ1-4	-	TGTGCCAGCAGCTTGGCGACAACGGGAGGTGAAAAACTGTTTTTT	CASSLATTGGEKLFF
few	TRBV19	TRBJ2-2	-	TGTGCCAGTAGTATATGGCCAGGGTCAGCAACCGGGGAGCTGTTTTTT	CASSIWPGSATGELFF
few	TRBV7-2	TRBJ1-6	-	TGTGCCAGCAACCCCGGGGGGCAGTATAATTCACCCCTCCACTTT	CASNPGGQYNSPLHF
few	TRBV14	TRBJ2-7	-	TGTGCCAGCAGCCAGGGGAGTATCGCCGGAGAGCAGTACTTC	CASSQGSIAGEQYF
few	TRBV5-1	TRBJ1-1	TRBD1	TGCGCCAGCCGGGGGGGACAGGGGAACACTGAAGCTTTCTTT	CASRGGQGNTEAFF
many	TRBV7-2	TRBJ2-1	-	TGTGCCAGCAGCTTTACCGGGACAGAGCAGTTCTTC	CASSFTGTEQFF
few	TRBV5-6	TRBJ2-5	-	TGTGCCAGCAGCTTAGTCGGGACACGGAAAGAGACCCAGTACTTC	CASSLVGTRKETQYF
-	TRBV29-1	TRBJ2-5	-	TGCAGCGCTAACCAGGGGTGGGAGACCCAGTACTTC	CSANQGWETQYF
few	TRBV11-2	TRBJ2-7	-	TGTGCCAGCAGCTCAGCAGGAACCGGGAGCTCCTACGAGCAGTACTTC	CASSSAGTGSSYEQYF
many	TRBV5-6	TRBJ2-7	-	TGTGCCAGCAGCTCCCGAACCTACGAGCAGTACTTC	CASSSRTYEQYF
few	TRBV6-2/TRBV6-3	TRBJ2-7	-	TGTGCCACAAGGGGCAGGGTCCTTTCCTACGAGCAGTACTTC	CATRGRVLSYEQYF
-	TRBV20-1	TRBJ1-1	-	TGCAGTGCTAAGATAGGAGGTTCGAAGGCTGAAGCTTTCTTT	CSAKIGGSKAEAFF
few	TRBV5-6	TRBJ2-7	-	TGTGCCAGCCGGACGGGGGTGTTGGGGGAGCAGTACTTC	CASRTGVLGEQYF
-	TRBV20-1	TRBJ2-6	TRBD1	TGCAGTGCTAAACAGGGGGCCTCTGGGGCCAACGTCCTGACTTTC	CSAKQGASGANVLTF
-	TRBV15	TRBJ1-2	-	TGTGCCACCAGCAGGATACCGACAAGCGGCTACACCTTC	CATSRIPTSGYTF
-	TRBV20-1	TRBJ2-1	-	TGCAGTGCTAATGAAGCCGGGGGAAGCTCCTACAATGAGCAGTTCTTC	CSANEAGGSSYNEQFF
-	TRBV7-3	TRBJ2-5	TRBD1	TGTGCCAGCAGCTTAATAGGGGGCCGCCTGCAAGAGACCCAGTACTTC	CASSLIGGRLQETQYF
-	TRBV10-3	TRBJ1-1	-	TGTGCCATCAGTGCGGGGGACCCGGGGAGAGCTTTCTTT	CAISAGDPGRAFF
few	TRBV5-1	TRBJ1-6	-	TGCGCCAGCAGCTCCATGGGTGGACGGCAGAATTCACCCCTCCACTTT	CASSSMGGRQNSPLHF
-	TRBV27	TRBJ2-1	TRBD1	TGTGCCAGCAGTTTATTCGGACAGGAAAGCAATGAGCAGTTCTTC	CASSLFGQESNEQFF
-	TRBV3-1	TRBJ1-1	-	TGTGCCAGCAGCCACCTTAGAAACACTGAAGCTTTCTTT	CASSHLRNTEAFF